One and the same sample provided the 22 T cell receptor beta chains below, sequenced in a study of T cell repertoires in cytomegalovirus infection. TCRdb processed the reads anew with MiXCR; each CDR3 protein has one entry. Seen here are about 400,000 distinct CDR3 sequences, around 18% observed once, and the top ten hold around 8.6%. Material for sequencing was PBMCs. These receptors were collected from a human donor in good health (CMV status not recorded). Some clones in this sample may be carry-over from other donors' samples.

This clonotype has just a few counts. The chain links TRBV9 to TRBJ1-1; D is unresolved. CDR1 is SGDLS and CDR2 is YYNGEE in the germline V gene. The ends were cut back, 0 bases at V and 0 bases at J, with 12 bases in the middle. The CDR3 runs to 16 residues. The CDR3 DNA follows: TGTGCCAGCAGCGTAGGTCCCGAGTCCATGAACACTGAAGCTTTCTTT. It is translated as CASSVGPESMNTEAFF. The entire variable domain, with the rest obtained from reference TRBV9 and TRBJ1-1, is as follows: DSGVTQTPKHLITATGQRVTLRCSPRSGDLSVYWYQQSLDQGLQFLIQYYNGEERAKGNILERFSAQQFPDLHSELNLSSLELGDSALYFCASSVGPESMNTEAFFGQGTRLTVV.

This clonotype was detected only a few times. V usage is TRBV20-1 and J usage is TRBJ1-1; weak D call: TRBD1 (6 bases). The CDR3 is made up of 11 amino acids. The germline V gene encodes CDR1 DFQATT and CDR2 SNEGSKA (reference sequence). V was clipped by 1 base and J by 11 bases, with 11 bases between them. Here the CDR3 DNA reads TGCAGTGCTAGAGGGGAAGGGGGTGCTTTCTTT. Translated: CSARGEGGAFF.

The rearrangement uses TRBV20-1 and TRBJ2-1; maybe TRBD2 (6 bases). The CDR3 loop spans 14 amino acids. The V and J ends lost 4 bases and 4 bases respectively, with 14 bases between them. From germline, CDR1 is DFQATT and CDR2 SNEGSKA (reference sequence). The CDR3 region is CSANGAGIYNEQFF. The DNA for the CDR3 is TGCAGTGCTAATGGGGCGGGGATATACAATGAGCAGTTCTTC.

J is TRBJ2-1 and V is TRBV3-1; D may be TRBD1 (5 bases). CDR1 and CDR2 from the germline V gene are LGHDT and YNNKEL (reference sequence). The CDR3 has 15 amino acids. V was clipped by 6 bases and J by 3 bases, with 15 bases between them. CDR3 sequence reads: CASSRHGANYNEQFF. DNA of the CDR3: TGTGCCAGCAGTCGACATGGGGCGAACTACAATGAGCAGTTCTTC.

This clonotype came up a few times. This chain links TRBV6-2 or TRBV6-3 with TRBJ1-1; a weak D match, TRBD1 (6 bases). The CDR3 spans 15 residues. Germline-derived CDR1 and CDR2 are MNHEY and SVGEGT. The V end was cut by 6 bases, the J end by 0 bases, with 14 bases between. The CDR3 loop reads CASSRGFGLNTEAFF. The CDR3 DNA reads TGTGCCAGCAGCAGGGGATTCGGACTGAACACTGAAGCTTTCTTT.

This clonotype was seen a few times. The chain has TRBV7-9 and TRBJ1-4; the D gene is possibly TRBD1 (6 bases). The CDR3 consists of 16 residues. Trimming took off 5 bases at V and 0 bases at J, with 13 bases between the two ends. Germline CDR1 is SEHNR and CDR2 is FQNEAQ (reference sequence). CDR3 coding DNA: TGTGCCAGCAGCCGCGGACAGCCAGCAACTAATGAAAAACTGTTTTTT. The encoded protein is CASSRGQPATNEKLFF.

As for this clonotype: This may arise from a read error, as a much more abundant clone is one base away. This chain uses TRBV19 with TRBJ2-1; D perhaps matches TRBD2 (5 bases). CDR3 length: 15 amino acids. Germline CDR1 reads LNHDA; CDR2 reads SQIVND (reference sequence). Here the CDR3 DNA reads TGTGCCAGTAGTAAAAGCGGAGGCTCCTACAGTGAGCAGTTCTTC. Translated: CASSKSGGSYSEQFF.

This clonotype occurred a few times. The chain combines TRBV5-1 with TRBJ1-1; D perhaps matches TRBD1 (5 bases). Germline values: CDR1 SGHRS, CDR2 YFSETQ. The CDR3 is made up of 14 amino acids. V was cut by 4 bases and J by 1 base, with 11 bases left in between. CDR3 nucleotides: TGCGCCAGCAGCCTCCGGGACCCGAACACTGAAGCTTTCTTT. Encoded protein: CASSLRDPNTEAFF.

There are many counts of this clonotype. The rearrangement joins TRBV18 to TRBJ2-5; maybe TRBD2 (6 bases). This CDR3 has 15 residues. CDR1 is KGHSH and CDR2 is LQKENI in the germline V gene. V was cut by 0 bases and J by 5 bases, with 13 bases left in between. The CDR3 region has the DNA TGTGCCAGCTCACCACCAGGACACCGGGGGGAGACCCAGTACTTC. Protein sequence: CASSPPGHRGETQYF. Looking up the rest from reference TRBV18 and TRBJ2-5 gives the full variable domain: NAGVMQNPRHLVRRRGQEARLRCSPMKGHSHVYWYRQLPEEGLKFMVYLQKENIIDESGMPKERFSAEFPKEGPSILRIQQVVRGDSAAYFCASSPPGHRGETQYFGPGTRLLVL.

The CDR3: CASSSRTKTNTEAFF. For the CDR3, the DNA is TGTGCCAGCAGCTCCCGGACAAAAACGAACACTGAAGCTTTCTTT. V is TRBV28 and J is TRBJ1-1, with D possibly being TRBD1 (5 bases). Trimming removed 6 bases at V and 1 base at J, with 15 bases between. The germline V gene encodes CDR1 MDHEN and CDR2 SYDVKM. The CDR3 length is 15 residues.

At least ten counts were recorded for this clonotype. CDR3 DNA sequence: TGTGCCAGCAGCCGCTTTTTTTGGGGACAGGGAGAGGCTGGAAACACCATATATTTT. The encoded protein is CASSRFFWGQGEAGNTIYF. The chain recombines TRBV7-2 with TRBJ1-3; 9 bases align to TRBD1. The germline V gene has CDR1 SGHTA and CDR2 FQGNSA. V trimming: 5 bases; J trimming: 2 bases; junction bases outside the gene matches: 16. The CDR3 has 19 residues.

In this sample, this clonotype turned up many times. V gene TRBV7-2 combines with J gene TRBJ2-5, with 9 bases identical to TRBD1. This CDR3 has 14 residues. The germline gives CDR1 SGHTA, CDR2 FQGNSA. Unmatched junction bases numbered 5, after V lost 6 bases and J lost 3 bases. The CDR3 bases are TGTGCCAGCAGTGGGAGGACAGGGGAAGAGACCCAGTACTTC. This gives the protein CASSGRTGEETQYF. The variable domain in full, with the rest retrieved from reference TRBV7-2 and TRBJ2-5, is GAGVSQSPSNKVTEKGKDVELRCDPISGHTALYWYRQSLGQGLEFLIYFQGNSAPDKSGLPSDRFSAERTGGSVSTLTIQRTQQEDSAVYLCASSGRTGEETQYFGPGTRLLVL.

The table lists this clonotype with a count of one. A much larger clone sits a single nucleotide away, making a read error possible. V is TRBV28 and J is TRBJ2-5; TRBD1 is a possible D gene (5 bases). This CDR3 has 15 residues. Trimming took off 8 bases at V and 2 bases at J, with 18 bases between the two ends. Germline CDR1 is MDHEN and CDR2 is SYDVKM. CDR3 sequence (DNA): TGTGCCAGCGCCGAGTCAGGGTTGGGGCAAGAGACCCAGTACTTC. Residues: CASAESGLGQETQYF.

This clonotype was observed a few times. V is TRBV11-2 and J is TRBJ2-5, with D perhaps matching TRBD2 (6 bases). Germline V gene sequence: CDR1 SGHAT, CDR2 FQNNGV. The CDR3 spans 12 residues. Trimming took 7 bases from V and 5 from J, leaving 11 bases between them. The CDR3 bases are TGTGCCAGCATCTCCCGGGGGGAGACCCAGTACTTC. Protein sequence: CASISRGETQYF.

This clonotype was observed many times. This chain links TRBV10-3 with TRBJ1-1, with 7 bases aligning to TRBD1. Germline assignment: CDR1 ENHRY and CDR2 SYGVKD. V trimming: 10 bases; J trimming: 5 bases; junction bases outside the gene matches: 7. CDR3 length: 12 amino acids. CDR3 in amino acids: CATEGAGTEAFF. The CDR3 bases are TGTGCCACCGAGGGGGCAGGTACTGAAGCTTTCTTT.

This clonotype was picked up a small number of times. J is TRBJ2-5 and V is TRBV20-1, with no clear D. The CDR3 is made up of 14 amino acids. Germline V gene data show CDR1 as DFQATT and CDR2 as SNEGSKA (reference sequence). The ends were cut back, 0 bases at V and 5 bases at J, with 13 bases in the middle. CDR3 coding DNA: TGCAGTGCTAGAGATCGGGCTGCCACGGAGACCCAGTACTTC. Translating it yields CSARDRAATETQYF.

Only a few counts were recorded for this clonotype. The rearrangement joins TRBV19 to TRBJ1-2; D may be TRBD1 (6 bases). The CDR3 length is 13 residues. CDR1 LNHDA and CDR2 SQIVND come from the germline V gene (reference sequence). V was shortened by 6 bases and J by 6 bases, with 14 bases between the two germline ends. In nucleotides, the CDR3 is TGTGCCAGTAGCCGAGACAGGTTGGATGGCTACACCTTC. This codes for CASSRDRLDGYTF.

V gene TRBV7-9 combines with J gene TRBJ1-2; the D gene is possibly TRBD1 (5 bases). Germline CDR1 SEHNR, CDR2 FQNEAQ (reference sequence). The CDR3 is 15 residues long. Trimming took 5 bases from V and 3 from J, leaving 16 bases between them. The CDR3 DNA is TGTGCCAGCAGCAACTGGGACGGCGGGCACTATGGCTACACCTTC. This codes for CASSNWDGGHYGYTF.

This clonotype has ten or more counts. The DNA for the CDR3 is TGTGCCAGCCCAAACCCGAGCTCCTACAATGAGCAGTTCTTC. Protein sequence: CASPNPSSYNEQFF. The rearrangement links TRBV7-8 to TRBJ2-1; D is undetermined. Germline V gene lookup returns CDR1 SGHVS and CDR2 FQNEAQ. The length of the CDR3 is 14 residues. Trimming left V 8 bases short and J 0 bases short, with 11 bases between. Complete variable domain (other parts from reference TRBV7-8 and TRBJ2-1): GAGVSQSPRYKVAKRGQDVALRCDPISGHVSLFWYQQALGQGPEFLTYFQNEAQLDKSGLPSDRFFAERPEGSVSTLKIQRTQQEDSAVYLCASPNPSSYNEQFFGPGTRLTVL.

The chain combines TRBV12-3 or TRBV12-4 with TRBJ1-2; D not resolved. This CDR3 region has 13 residues. The V end lost 6 bases, the J end lost 4 bases, and 12 bases lay between the germline ends. CDR3 sequence reads: CASSPLGSYGYTF. CDR3 sequence (DNA): TGTGCCAGCAGCCCGCTGGGCAGCTATGGCTACACCTTC.

The chain employs TRBV18 and TRBJ1-1, with a tentative D call TRBD1 (5 bases). The CDR3 contains 16 residues. CDR1 is KGHSH, CDR2 LQKENI, per germline. V gave up 3 bases and J gave up 0 bases, with 14 bases separating them. The chain's CDR3 is CASSPPDTVLNTEAFF. The CDR3 region has the DNA TGTGCCAGCTCACCCCCGGACACCGTCTTGAACACTGAAGCTTTCTTT.

The chain links TRBV28 to TRBJ1-5; no reliable D call. Germline V lookup: CDR1 MDHEN, CDR2 SYDVKM. The germline V and J ends were trimmed by 6 bases and 5 bases, with 11 bases remaining between them. The CDR3 covers 13 residues. The DNA for the CDR3 is TGTGCCAGCAGCCCCCCGATGGATCAGCCCCAGCATTTT. Translation: CASSPPMDQPQHF.